This TCR beta chain derives from a study of CD8 T cells in seronegative destructive rheumatoid arthritis (dated by TCRdb to 2020 to 2021). For the wider study: At the time of sampling, biological drugs were being given to seven out of the eight CND-RA patients. Researchers compared peripheral CD8+ TCRbeta repertoires from patients with CCP-negative destructive rheumatoid arthritis (CND-RA) against repertoires from newly diagnosed seropositive RA, seronegative RA and healthy controls. The seropositive RA, seronegative RA and healthy control comparison cohorts were taken from a previously published TCRbeta dataset and were not newly sequenced. Beyond this particular receptor, the publication reports: Across the 117,399 clonotypes tested, no public clonotype enrichment remained significant after Benjamini-Hochberg correction. After adjustment for age, less diverse and more clonal CD8+ TCRbeta repertoires appeared to be present in CND-RA patients than in other RA subtypes. CND-RA patients appeared to carry a distinct set of enriched public clonotypes, which the authors read as support for a separate disease subset. Because diagnostic samples were lacking, the TCR repertoire differences may partly reflect years of poor disease control rather than having been present at onset. CND-RA repertoires showed more CMV-reactive and fewer influenza A-reactive CD8+ TCRbeta sequences than controls and other RA subtypes. The small size of the CND-RA cohort was noted as a limitation of the study.

CND-RA patients were negative for the clinical CCP2 antibody test, and joint destruction progressed despite active therapy. All CND-RA patients were characterized by typical joint destruction in wrists and ankles and by failure of conventional anti-rheumatic therapy. CND-RA patients were sampled after long disease histories, spanning decades in several cases, rather than at diagnosis. Around 50 millilitres of EDTA-anticoagulated peripheral blood were drawn from each patient. Density gradient separation with Ficoll-Paque PLUS was used to isolate peripheral blood mononuclear cells. Using AutoMACS magnetic bead positive selection, CD8+ cells were isolated from either fresh or cryopreserved PBMCs, and flow cytometry was used to check purity. Genomic DNA was extracted using Nucleospin Tissue or Tissue XS kits and then quantified on a Qubit 2.0 fluorometer. Turning to this clone: Its antigen remains undetermined. It has no much larger one-base neighbor in the sample; base qualities were not kept.

Genomic DNA from CD8+ cells was used for TCRbeta sequencing, which was performed according to the manufacturer's instructions. A genomics technology centre in Finland performed the TCRbeta sequencing with the immunoSEQ assay. On the authors' methods: The clonotype tables produced by the immunoSEQ preprocessing pipeline were converted into VDJtools format, and any non-productive clonotypes were filtered out. Samples with fewer than 10,000 reads were excluded, the remaining samples were subsampled to 10,000 reads, and most of the eight CND-RA samples were retained. Shannon-Wiener, Simpson and clonality indices were calculated with the VDJtools CalcDiversityStats function on data subsampled to 10,000 reads. Non-singleton TCRbeta clonotypes were hard-matched, with no mismatches allowed, against VDJdb to infer antigen specificity. CDR3 sequences that differed by a single amino acid (Hamming distance 1) were grouped into clusters that potentially share antigen targets. Public clonotypes were tested for group enrichment with one-sided Fisher's exact tests after resampling groups to six samples, repeated ten times. What TCRdb holds here is the immuneACCESS table cut down to in-frame rearrangements. Part of the clones is not present; checked against another copy, under half of the missing clones reflect an unresolved V gene, and the others are unexplained. That table gives V, J and clone size, and the DNA gave D and trimming. The sample table lists 10,000 to 15,000 clones, roughly four fifths of them with a count of one. The biggest ten clones account for about 30% of the sample.

This TCR was recovered from a woman aged 30-55 years with seronegative destructive rheumatoid arthritis. What was sequenced was CD8+ T cells from blood.

The CDR3 in this case is CARSLAGEYYGYTF. Here is the DNA: TGTGCCAGAAGCTTGGCCGGGGAATACTATGGCTACACCTTC. This chain is built from TRBV5-3 and TRBJ1-2; the D gene cannot be named for sure. TRBV5-3 is recorded as an ORF, its role being uncertain. The CDR3 runs 14 amino acids, cysteine and phenylalanine included. Only the CDR3 DNA stays, 42 bases, in frame from base 1. V drops 0 bases and J drops 3 bases, leaving 9 bases in between.